This T cell receptor (beta chain) was observed in a study of T cell responses to AZD1222 COVID-19 vaccine. Study conclusions and caveats: Donors in the cohort were predominantly white British and more often female, and clonal diversity was possibly underestimated. A reported finding is that nearly half of spike-specific TCRs target unmutated variant regions. Baseline antibody screening turned up just a handful of seropositive AZD1222 recipients. With two AZD1222 doses given, Spike-specific TCR breadth and depth both rose.

Assay: immunoSEQ multiplex PCR; the TCRdb copy retains only in-frame clones and omits some. The sample contains 97,000 or so clones, roughly 83% of which appear only once. Germline lookup yields CDR1 SGHTA and CDR2 FQGTGA. V was clipped by 1 base and J by 3 bases, with 9 bases between them. The CDR3 length is 15 residues. A remark on this clone: Antigen specificity is unknown.

This sequence joins TRBV7-3 and TRBJ2-2; D call uncertain. Source: peripheral blood, taken on day 0 of AZD1222 vaccination. The receptor comes from an adult in good health. This CDR3 reads CASSLIGTYTGELFF. CDR3 in DNA: TGTGCCAGCAGCTTAATTGGCACCTACACCGGGGAGCTGTTTTTT. Complete variable domain (other parts from reference TRBV7-3 and TRBJ2-2): GAGVSQTPSNKVTEKGKYVELRCDPISGHTALYWYRQSLGQGPEFLIYFQGTGAADDSGLPNDRFFAVRPEGSVSTLKIQRTERGDSAVYLCASSLIGTYTGELFFGEGSRLTVL.